A single sample is the source of the 15 T cell receptor beta chains below, sequenced in a study of tumor-infiltrating lymphocytes in primary liver carcinoma. Total RNA (roughly 530 ng) served as template for TCR beta cDNA synthesis primed by a constant-region primer. What produced the TCR beta libraries was three nested multiplex PCR rounds using slightly modified ARM-PCR. Both of the initial two PCR rounds ran for roughly 10 cycles and employed TRBV1-TRBV30 forward primers alongside a C-beta reverse primer. TCRdb called the multiplex PCR reads again in MiXCR, with one record for every CDR3 protein. The sample holds tens of thousands of distinct CDR3 sequences, around 77% seen once. The source material, about 19-30 mg of unsorted bulk tissue, was used to co-extract RNA and DNA. The sequencing sample was made of liver tumor tissue from sampling region 5. Documented subset: tumor region T5, tumor centre. These receptors originate from a man between 40 and 49 years old with primary liver carcinoma and hepatitis B virus infection.

The V and J genes are TRBV5-6 and TRBJ2-2, with D perhaps TRBD1 (5 bases). The germline CDR1 and CDR2 sequences are SGHDT and YYEEEE. CDR3 length equals 16 residues. Trimming shortened V by 1 base and J by 3 bases, and 13 bases separated the two germline ends. CDR3 sequence: CASSLRFRAYTGELFF. The CDR3 DNA reads TGTGCCAGCAGCTTGCGGTTCAGGGCCTACACCGGGGAGCTGTTTTTT.

The chain carries TRBV20-1 and TRBJ2-1, with 9 positions matching TRBD2. CDR3 length: 16 residues. V trimming: 4 bases; J trimming: 3 bases; junction bases outside the gene matches: 10. Germline loops: CDR1 DFQATT, CDR2 SNEGSKA (reference sequence). The CDR3 is CSATFLLAGIYNEQFF. CDR3 nucleotide sequence: TGCAGTGCTACCTTCTTACTAGCGGGCATCTACAATGAGCAGTTCTTC.

This chain links TRBV28 with TRBJ1-2; D is unclear. From germline, CDR1 is MDHEN and CDR2 SYDVKM. V lost 2 bases, J lost 12 bases, and 16 bases lay in between. This CDR3 is built from 13 residues. This CDR3 reads CASSLGRAGGHTF. The CDR3 bases are TGTGCCAGCAGTTTAGGGAGGGCTGGAGGCCACACCTTC.

This clonotype was recorded once. V gene TRBV11-2 combines with J gene TRBJ1-6; D is uncertain. Germline assignment: CDR1 SGHAT and CDR2 FQNNGV. This CDR3 has 13 amino acids. The V and J ends lost 10 bases and 5 bases respectively, with 12 bases between them. The CDR3 nucleotides read TGTGCCAACGATGGCGGAAATAATTCACCCCTCCACTTT. It encodes CANDGGNNSPLHF.

The rearrangement uses TRBV7-6 and TRBJ2-7, with 8 bases identical to TRBD2. The CDR3 has 15 residues. With 2 bases clipped from V and 3 bases from J, the junction kept 6 bases outside the gene matches. CDR1 SGHVS and CDR2 FNYEAQ come from the germline V gene. This CDR3 reads CASSLQAGAGYEQYF. The CDR3 DNA reads as TGTGCCAGCAGCTTACAAGCGGGGGCCGGCTACGAGCAGTACTTC.

This chain uses TRBV5-4 with TRBJ2-7; TRBD2 matches at 7 bases. This CDR3 region has 15 residues. The ends lost 0 bases at V and 3 bases at J; junction bases unmatched: 6. Per germline, CDR1 SGHNT and CDR2 YYREEE (reference sequence). The CDR3 region is CASSLDRGSLYEQYF. CDR3 sequence (DNA): TGTGCCAGCAGCTTGGATCGCGGGAGCCTCTACGAGCAGTACTTC.

A note on this clonotype: This is likely a read error, given that the CDR3 carries no conserved phenylalanine or tryptophan at its end. The rearrangement joins TRBV24-1 to TRBJ2-2; the D gene is possibly TRBD1 (5 bases). This CDR3 contains 15 residues. Germline V CDR1 and CDR2: KGHDR, SFDVKD. This CDR3 reads CVTSEGDYHTGELFL. The CDR3 nucleotides are TGTGTCACCAGTGAAGGGGATTACCACACCGGGGAGCTGTTTCTT.

V usage is TRBV29-1 and J usage is TRBJ1-1; D ambiguous. This CDR3 has 15 residues. Germline assignment: CDR1 SQVTM and CDR2 ANQGSEA. Trimming took off 5 bases at V and 5 bases at J, with 21 bases between the two ends. CDR3: CSVSAEWGMGTEAFF. CDR3 nucleotide sequence: TGCAGCGTTTCAGCAGAGTGGGGAATGGGAACTGAAGCTTTCTTT.

Regarding this clonotype: The junction and the germline gene differ at one end; a read error may be behind it. This sequence joins TRBV12-3 or TRBV12-4 and TRBJ2-1; TRBD2 agrees at 12 bases. The CDR3 has 14 residues. In DNA form, the CDR3 reads TGTACCAGCCCCTCTAGCGGGAGGGCGGGGGAGCAGTTCTTC. The encoded protein is CTSPSSGRAGEQFF.

Note on this clonotype: Because it lacks the conserved phenylalanine or tryptophan at the end, this CDR3 is likely a read error. This sequence joins TRBV5-6 and TRBJ2-7; unclear D gene. This CDR3 region has 13 residues. Germline V CDR1 and CDR2: SGHDT, YYEEEE. Deletions cut 3 bases from V and 3 bases from J, with 10 bases between. CDR3 sequence reads: CASSSLMLYEQYY. CDR3 nucleotides: TGTGCCAGCAGCTCCTTGATGCTCTACGAGCAGTACTAC.

Concerning this clonotype itself: Here the CDR3 omits its conserved ending phenylalanine or tryptophan, so a read error is the likely source. The V and J genes are TRBV11-1 and TRBJ2-5; 12 nucleotides agree with TRBD2. With 10 bases clipped from V and 4 bases from J, the junction kept 7 bases outside the gene matches. This CDR3 comprises 14 residues. Germline CDR1 SGHAT, CDR2 FQDESV (reference sequence). The CDR3 DNA reads as TGTGCCACCCTCACGGGACTAGCGGGAGAGACCCAGTACCTC. Translation gives CATLTGLAGETQYL.

Points on this clonotype: One end of the junction is discordant with germline, which a read error may explain. The chain couples TRBV29-1 to TRBJ1-1; D gene unclear. CDR1 and CDR2 from the germline V gene are SQVTM and ANQGSEA. This CDR3 contains 15 residues. CDR3 in amino acids: CSVAAGLGMNTDAFF. CDR3 DNA: TGCAGCGTTGCGGCGGGGTTGGGCATGAACACTGACGCTTTCTTT. The whole variable domain, remainder taken from reference TRBV29-1 and TRBJ1-1, is SAVISQKPSRDICQRGTSLTIQCQVDSQVTMMFWYRQQPGQSLTLIATANQGSEATYESGFVIDKFPISRPNLTFSTLTVSNMSPEDSSIYLCSVAAGLGMNTDAFFGQGTRLTVV.

Details on this clonotype: One end of the junction does not line up with germline, which may come from a read error. As DNA, the CDR3 is TGTGCCAGCAGCTGGAAATCGGGAGAGGTCTACGAGCAGTACTTT. Translating it yields CASSWKSGEVYEQYF. The chain combines TRBV6-1 with TRBJ2-7; possibly TRBD2 for D (6 bases). From germline, CDR1 is MNHNS and CDR2 SASEGT. This CDR3 region has 15 residues.

This clonotype was observed many times. V and J are TRBV30 and TRBJ2-2; D may be TRBD1 (6 bases). Germline CDR1 is GTSNPN and CDR2 is SVGIG (reference sequence). The V end lost 0 bases, the J end lost 3 bases, and 11 bases lay between the germline ends. The CDR3 length is 15 residues. The DNA of the CDR3 is TGTGCCTGGAGTGTGCAGGGGCCCCACACCGGGGAGCTGTTTTTT. It codes for CAWSVQGPHTGELFF.

As concerns this clonotype: Germline is not matched at one junction end, which may reflect a read error. The rearrangement uses TRBV4-3 and TRBJ2-5; 9 bases align to TRBD2. CDR1 and CDR2 (germline): LGHNA, YSLEER. This CDR3 region has 17 residues. This CDR3 reads CASSQVASGRTGETQYF. Written as DNA, the CDR3 is TGTGCCAGCAGCCAAGTGGCCAGCGGGAGGACTGGTGAGACCCAGTACTTC.